This T cell receptor (beta chain) was identified during a study of follicular helper T cells after annual influenza vaccination. V was pared by 4 bases and J by 3 bases, with 13 bases of the junction left unmatched. CDR1 and CDR2 (germline): SGHAT, FQNNGV. This CDR3 comprises 19 residues. As to time point: 2014-2015 season, pre-vaccination. Repertoires were generated with immunoSEQ multiplex PCR, while TCRdb's copy carries only in-frame clones and drops some. The sample has about 14,000 clones, about 83% seen once; the top ten hold approximately 0.25%. This sequence joins TRBV11-2 and TRBJ1-4; 11 positions agree with TRBD1. The sequence derives from an adult who received the influenza vaccine. The specimen comprised CXCR5- memory CD4+ T cells sorted from blood, sampled on the day of influenza vaccination. CDR3 coding DNA: TGTGCCAGCAGCTATCCATCGATAGGGACAGGGGGGCCTAATGAAAAACTGTTTTTT. As protein: CASSYPSIGTGGPNEKLFF.